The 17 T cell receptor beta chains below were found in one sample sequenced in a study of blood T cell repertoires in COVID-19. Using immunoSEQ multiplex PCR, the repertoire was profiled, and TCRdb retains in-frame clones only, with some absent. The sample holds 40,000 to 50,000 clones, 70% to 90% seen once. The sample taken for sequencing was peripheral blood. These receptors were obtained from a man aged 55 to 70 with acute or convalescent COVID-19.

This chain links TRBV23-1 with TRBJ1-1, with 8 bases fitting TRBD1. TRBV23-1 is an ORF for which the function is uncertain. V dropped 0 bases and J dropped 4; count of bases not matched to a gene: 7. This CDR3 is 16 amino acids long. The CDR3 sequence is CASSQSGHRGGTEAFF. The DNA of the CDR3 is TGCGCCAGCAGTCAATCGGGCCACAGGGGGGGCACTGAAGCTTTCTTT.

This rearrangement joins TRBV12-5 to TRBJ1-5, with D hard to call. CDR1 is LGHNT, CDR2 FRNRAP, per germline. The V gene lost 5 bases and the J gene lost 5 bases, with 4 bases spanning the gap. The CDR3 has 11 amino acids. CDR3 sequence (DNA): TGTGCTAGTGGTCCCTATCAGCCCCAGCATTTT. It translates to CASGPYQPQHF.

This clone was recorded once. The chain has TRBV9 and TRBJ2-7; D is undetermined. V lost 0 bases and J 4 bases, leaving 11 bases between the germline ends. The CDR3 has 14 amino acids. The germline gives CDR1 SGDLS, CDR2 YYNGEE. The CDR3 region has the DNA TGTGCCAGCAGCGTAGATAACAGCAAGTACGAGCAGTACTTC. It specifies CASSVDNSKYEQYF.

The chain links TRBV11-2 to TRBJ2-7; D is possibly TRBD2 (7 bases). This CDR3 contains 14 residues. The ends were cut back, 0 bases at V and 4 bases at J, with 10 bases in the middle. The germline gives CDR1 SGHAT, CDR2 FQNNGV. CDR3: CASSLEGGAYEQYF. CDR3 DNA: TGTGCCAGCAGCTTAGAAGGGGGGGCTTACGAGCAGTACTTC.

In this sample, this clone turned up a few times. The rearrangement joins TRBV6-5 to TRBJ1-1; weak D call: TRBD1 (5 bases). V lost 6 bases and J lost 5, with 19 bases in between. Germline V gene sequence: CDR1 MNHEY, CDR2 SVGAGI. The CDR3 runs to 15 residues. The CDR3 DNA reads TGTGCCAGCAGGCAGAGTGGAGGGGTTGGTACTGAAGCTTTCTTT. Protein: CASRQSGGVGTEAFF.

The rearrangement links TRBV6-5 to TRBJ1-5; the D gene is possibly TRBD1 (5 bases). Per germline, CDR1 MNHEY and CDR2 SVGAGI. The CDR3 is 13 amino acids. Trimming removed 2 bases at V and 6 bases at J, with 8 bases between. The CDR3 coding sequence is TGTGCCAGCAGTTACGGGGCCGCTCAGCCCCAGCATTTT. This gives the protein CASSYGAAQPQHF.

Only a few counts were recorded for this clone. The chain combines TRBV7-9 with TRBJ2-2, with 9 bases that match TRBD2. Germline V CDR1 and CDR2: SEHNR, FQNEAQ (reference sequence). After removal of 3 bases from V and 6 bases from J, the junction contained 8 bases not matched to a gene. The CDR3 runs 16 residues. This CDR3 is CASSFRSGGLSGELFF. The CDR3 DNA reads TGTGCCAGCAGCTTTCGTAGCGGGGGCCTGTCCGGGGAGCTGTTTTTT.

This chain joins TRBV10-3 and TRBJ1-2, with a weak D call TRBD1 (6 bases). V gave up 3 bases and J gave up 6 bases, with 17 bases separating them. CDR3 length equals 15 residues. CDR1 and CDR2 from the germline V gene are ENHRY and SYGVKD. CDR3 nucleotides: TGTGCCATCAGTGAAGGAGACAGGCCGGAGGATGGCTACACCTTC. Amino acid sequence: CAISEGDRPEDGYTF.

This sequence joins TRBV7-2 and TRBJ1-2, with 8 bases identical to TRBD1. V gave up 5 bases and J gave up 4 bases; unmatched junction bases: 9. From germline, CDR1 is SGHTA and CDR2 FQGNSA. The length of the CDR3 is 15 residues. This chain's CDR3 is CASSLGQGGSYGYTF. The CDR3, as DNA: TGTGCCAGCAGCCTTGGACAGGGAGGAAGCTATGGCTACACCTTC. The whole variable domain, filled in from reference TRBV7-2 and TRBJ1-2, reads GAGVSQSPSNKVTEKGKDVELRCDPISGHTALYWYRQSLGQGLEFLIYFQGNSAPDKSGLPSDRFSAERTGGSVSTLTIQRTQQEDSAVYLCASSLGQGGSYGYTFGSGTRLTVV.

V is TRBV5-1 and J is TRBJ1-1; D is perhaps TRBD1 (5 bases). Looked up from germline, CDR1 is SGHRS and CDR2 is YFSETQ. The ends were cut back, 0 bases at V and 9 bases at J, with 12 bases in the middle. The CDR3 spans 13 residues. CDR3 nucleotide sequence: TGCGCCAGCAGCTTGGAACAGGACGCTAAAGCTTTCTTT. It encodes CASSLEQDAKAFF.

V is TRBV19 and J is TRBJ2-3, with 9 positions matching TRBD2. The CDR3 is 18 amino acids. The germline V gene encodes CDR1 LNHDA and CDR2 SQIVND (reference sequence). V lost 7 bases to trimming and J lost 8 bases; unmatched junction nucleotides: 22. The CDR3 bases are TGTGCCAGTACCCCACCGTTGGGCGCGGGGGGGCGTATAAGTACGCAGTATTTT. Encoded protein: CASTPPLGAGGRISTQYF.

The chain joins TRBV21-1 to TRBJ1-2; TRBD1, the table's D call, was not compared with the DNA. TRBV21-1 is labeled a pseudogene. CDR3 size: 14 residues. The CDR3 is CASDTFGHNYGYTF. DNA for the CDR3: TGTGCCAGTGACACCTTCGGTCATAACTATGGCTACACCTTC.

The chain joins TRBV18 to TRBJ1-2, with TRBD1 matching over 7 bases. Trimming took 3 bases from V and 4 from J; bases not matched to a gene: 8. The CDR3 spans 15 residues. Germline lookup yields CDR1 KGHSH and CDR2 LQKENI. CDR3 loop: CASSPGTELRYGYTF. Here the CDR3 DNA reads TGTGCCAGCTCACCTGGGACAGAATTGCGCTATGGCTACACCTTC.

DNA of the CDR3: TGTGCCAGCAGTCCGGGAAGTCGGCAGGGGGTTTACGAGCAGTACTTC. This translates into CASSPGSRQGVYEQYF. This rearrangement joins TRBV6-2 or TRBV6-3 to TRBJ2-7, with TRBD1 identical over 7 bases. The CDR3 covers 16 residues. In germline, CDR1 is MNHEY, CDR2 SVGEGT. The J segment lost 4 bases and the V segment lost 5 bases, leaving 14 bases of the junction unmatched.

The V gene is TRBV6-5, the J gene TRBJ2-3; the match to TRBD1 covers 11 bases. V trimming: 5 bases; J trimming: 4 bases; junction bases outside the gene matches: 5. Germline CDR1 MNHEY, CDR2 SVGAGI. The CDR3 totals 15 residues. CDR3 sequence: CASSTTGQGADTQYF. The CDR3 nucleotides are TGTGCCAGCAGTACTACGGGACAGGGGGCAGATACGCAGTATTTT.

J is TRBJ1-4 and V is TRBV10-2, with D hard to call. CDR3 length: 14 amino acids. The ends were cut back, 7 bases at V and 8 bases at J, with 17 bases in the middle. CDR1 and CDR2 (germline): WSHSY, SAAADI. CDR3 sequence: CASTPNGAYEKLFF. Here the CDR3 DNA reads TGCGCCAGCACCCCCAACGGAGCTTACGAAAAACTGTTTTTT.

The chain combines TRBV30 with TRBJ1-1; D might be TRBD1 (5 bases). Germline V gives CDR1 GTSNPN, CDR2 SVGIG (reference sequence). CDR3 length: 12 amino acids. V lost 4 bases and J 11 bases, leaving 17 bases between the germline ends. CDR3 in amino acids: CAWNPWGGVAFF. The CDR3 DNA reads TGTGCCTGGAATCCCTGGGGGGGGGTCGCTTTCTTT.